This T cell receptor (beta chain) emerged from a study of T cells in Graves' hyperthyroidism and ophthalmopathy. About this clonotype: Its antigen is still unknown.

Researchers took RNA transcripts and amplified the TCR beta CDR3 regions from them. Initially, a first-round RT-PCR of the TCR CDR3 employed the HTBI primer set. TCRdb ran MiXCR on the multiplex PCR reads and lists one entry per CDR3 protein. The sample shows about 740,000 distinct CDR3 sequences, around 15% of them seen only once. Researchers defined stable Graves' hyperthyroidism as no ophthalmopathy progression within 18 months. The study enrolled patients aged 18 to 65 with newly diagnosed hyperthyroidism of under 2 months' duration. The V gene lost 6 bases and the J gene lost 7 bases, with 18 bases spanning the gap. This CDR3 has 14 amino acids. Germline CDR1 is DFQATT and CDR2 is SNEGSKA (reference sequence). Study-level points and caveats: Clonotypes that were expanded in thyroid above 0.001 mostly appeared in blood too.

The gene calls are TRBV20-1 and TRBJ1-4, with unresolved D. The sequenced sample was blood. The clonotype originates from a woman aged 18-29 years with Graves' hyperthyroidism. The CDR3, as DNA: TGCAGTGCCCTCGCGGGCTCGGGCGGTGAAAAACTGTTTTTT. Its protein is CSALAGSGGEKLFF.